This T cell receptor (beta chain) was retrieved from a study of blood T cells in healthy people across ages. Comments on this clonotype: Its antigen is currently unknown. One junction end disagrees with the germline gene, perhaps due to a read error.

Primers used in a second PCR of about 6 to 12 cycles were a sample-barcoded 5' primer and a J-beta primer mix. A single record per CDR3 protein comes from TCRdb applying MiXCR to the 5' RACE reads. The repertoire holds 1.5 million to 2 million distinct CDR3 sequences, with about 31% as singletons. Findings and limits, study-wide: There were more naive CD4+ cells and higher diversity in long-lived donors than in aged donors. Any changes in expanded clonotypes were possibly confounded, as donor CMV status remained unknown.

Sequenced input: blood. The sequence was obtained from a woman aged 25 to 45 in good health.

This chain's CDR3 is CASSLEWLTGAPSTDTRYF. CDR3 DNA: TGCGCCAGCAGCTTGGAATGGCTTACTGGGGCTCCTAGCACAGATACGCGGTATTTT. The gene calls are TRBV5-1 and TRBJ2-3; D is possibly TRBD1 or TRBD2 (5 bases each). Germline V CDR1 and CDR2: SGHRS, YFSETQ. This CDR3 is built from 19 residues.